A selection of T cell receptor beta chains follows, all from one sample in a study of T cells in localized non-small cell lung cancer. Repertoires were generated with immunoSEQ multiplex PCR, while TCRdb's copy carries only in-frame clones and drops some. Of 130,000 or so clones listed, about 90% are singletons. The starting material was peripheral blood, obtained before any cancer treatment. All receptors derive from a female donor at least 60 years old with stage I lung adenocarcinoma. Each CDR3 is given with its conserved first and last residue. Fields, in order: V gene, clone size, D gene, J gene, CDR3 DNA, CDR3 protein. The D gene is left open where the match is weak. Clone size is not always given. Where it is, it says once, few, many or a class for expanded clones.

>TRBV28|NA|TRBD1|TRBJ2-7
TGTGCCAGCAGCACGGGACAGGGTAGGGGGTACTTC
CASSTGQGRGYF
>TRBV5-4|NA|NA|TRBJ2-5
TGTGCCAGCAGCTCGGAGGGGTTAGAGACCCAGTACTTC
CASSSEGLETQYF
>TRBV5-4|NA|TRBD1|TRBJ1-2
TGTGCCAGCAGCTTACAGGGGTCCTACACCTTC
CASSLQGSYTF
>TRBV2|NA|NA|TRBJ2-7
TGTGCCAGCTCCAGCGGGACAAGCTACGAGCAGTACTTC
CASSSGTSYEQYF
>TRBV7-2|NA|TRBD2|TRBJ2-7
TGTGCCAGCAGCTTTAGCGGGAGGACTGCAGGGGAGCAGTACTTC
CASSFSGRTAGEQYF
>TRBV10-3|NA|NA|TRBJ1-1
TGTGCCATCTCCCCCCTTTCTACTCTGAACACTGAAGCTTTCTTT
CAISPLSTLNTEAFF
>TRBV11-2|NA|TRBD1|TRBJ2-3
TGTGCCAGCAGCCAACAGGGGTTTAAAGATACGCAGTATTTT
CASSQQGFKDTQYF
>TRBV28|few|NA|TRBJ2-7
TGTGCCAGCAGTCCCGCCTGGGAGCAGTACTTC
CASSPAWEQYF
>TRBV4-1|NA|NA|TRBJ2-2
TGCACCAGCAGCCAAGACGCAGGAGGGCCAGGGGGCGGGGAGCTGTTTTTT
CTSSQDAGGPGGGELFF
>TRBV11-2|NA|NA|TRBJ2-2
TGTGCCAGCACAGGGAAGAACACCGGGGAGCTGTTTTTT
CASTGKNTGELFF
>TRBV30|NA|TRBD1|TRBJ2-7
TGTGCCTGGAGTGTAAAGATGCCGGGACAGGGAGGGGAGCAGTACTTC
CAWSVKMPGQGGEQYF
>TRBV10-3|NA|NA|TRBJ2-7
TGTGCCATCAGTGGAAACGAAGTCTACGAGCAGTACTTC
CAISGNEVYEQYF
>TRBV7-9|NA|NA|TRBJ1-3
TGTGCCAGCAGGGAGAGTTACTCTGGAAACACCATATATTTT
CASRESYSGNTIYF
>TRBV4-1|NA|NA|TRBJ2-7
TGCGCCAGCAGCCAAGAAAGTAACCCCACAAGAGAGCAGTACTTC
CASSQESNPTREQYF
>TRBV5-1|NA|TRBD1|TRBJ1-1
TGCGCCAGCAGCTTGTACCAGGGGGCTAACACTGAAGCTTTCTTT
CASSLYQGANTEAFF
>TRBV7-9|NA|TRBD2|TRBJ2-4
TGTGCCAGCAGCTTAGGGACTAGCGGTAGAGCCAAAAACATTCAGTACTTC
CASSLGTSGRAKNIQYF
>TRBV9|NA|NA|TRBJ1-4
TGTGCCAGCAGCGCCCTACCGGGACGCCAGGAGAAAAATGAAAAACTGTTTTTT
CASSALPGRQEKNEKLFF
>TRBV18|NA|NA|TRBJ2-7
TGTGCCAGCCGAGAACAGACCTACGAGCAGTACTTC
CASREQTYEQYF
>TRBV7-3|NA|NA|TRBJ1-1
TGTGCCAGCAGCTGGACTTTGAACACTGAAGCTTTCTTT
CASSWTLNTEAFF
>TRBV5-1|NA|NA|TRBJ2-5
TGCGCCAGCAGCTCCTTGTCGGTAGAAGAGACCCAGTACTTC
CASSSLSVEETQYF